This is a list of T cell receptor beta chains from one sample in a study of a mutant IDH1 vaccine in newly diagnosed glioma. Antigens of these TCRs are unknown. Using immunoSEQ multiplex PCR, the repertoire was profiled, and TCRdb retains in-frame clones only, with some absent. The table includes tens of thousands of clones, 80% to 85% detected once. The source was PBMCs, collected from a glioma patient whose treatment included an IDH1 peptide vaccine. Every receptor here comes from a woman aged 45 to 65 with glioma. The CDR3 runs from the conserved cysteine through the conserved F or W. Some rows have no size entry. The others give once, few or many, or a class for an expanded clone.

J gene | V gene | clone size | CDR3 protein
TRBJ1-2 | TRBV4-1 | NA | CASSQDLGQGTHYGYTF
TRBJ1-1 | TRBV5-1 | NA | CASSRDRWTEAFF
TRBJ2-7 | TRBV7-9 | NA | CASSWAGPQEEQYF
TRBJ2-5 | TRBV29-1 | few | CSATGTGFFQETQYF
TRBJ1-3 | TRBV7-9 | NA | CASSLSGERNTIYF
TRBJ1-4 | TRBV10-3 | few | CAISDPGLRGEKLFF
TRBJ1-2 | TRBV5-1 | NA | CASSPGGTLMGYGYTF
TRBJ2-7 | TRBV5-6 | few | CASSLRAGAEQYF
TRBJ1-1 | TRBV11-1 | NA | CASSFDRQNTEAFF
TRBJ2-3 | TRBV4-2 | NA | CASSQERGTGTDTQYF
TRBJ2-7 | TRBV4-1 | NA | CASSRTSSGGYEQYF
TRBJ1-1 | TRBV10-2 | NA | CASSELQGAFF
TRBJ1-5 | TRBV6-5 | NA | CASSYGLGNQPQHF
TRBJ1-1 | TRBV9 | NA | CASRAPGGGTEAFF
TRBJ2-1 | TRBV5-4 | NA | CASSTWASGGQFF
TRBJ2-3 | TRBV5-1 | once | CASSLYQGVSDTQYF
TRBJ2-3 | TRBV30 | NA | CAWSGLGVSSTDTQYF
TRBJ2-1 | TRBV15 | NA | CATSSAGVSYNEQFF
TRBJ1-2 | TRBV29-1 | NA | CSVGPANYGYTF
TRBJ1-4 | TRBV7-6 | NA | CASSPSGLTNEKLFF
TRBJ1-4 | TRBV4-3 | NA | CASSRSRGGEKLFF
TRBJ1-1 | TRBV7-2 | NA | CASSRGFGARMNTEAFF
TRBJ1-5 | TRBV14 | once | CASSPAGIPSNQPQHF
TRBJ2-1 | TRBV5-4 | NA | CASSPQRGLVDEQFF
TRBJ2-7 | TRBV10-3 | NA | CAIRKDSVSTYEQYF
TRBJ1-4 | TRBV29-1 | once | CSVLQGFANEKLFF
TRBJ2-1 | TRBV19 | NA | CASSISGTSGGASYNEQFF
TRBJ1-6 | TRBV7-9 | NA | CASSLIQDNSPLHF
TRBJ2-5 | TRBV29-1 | once | CSVEVASGRPETQYF
TRBJ2-7 | TRBV27 | NA | CASSFSRTSSEYF
TRBJ1-5 | TRBV6-5 | NA | CASSSDRGRGQPQHF
TRBJ2-7 | TRBV5-6 | NA | CASSSLADRGLYEQYF
TRBJ2-7 | TRBV4-1 | NA | CASSQEGSRSDEQYF
TRBJ2-1 | TRBV19 | NA | CASSIDPGTSRYNEQFF
TRBJ2-3 | TRBV5-4 | NA | CASSLLTSGGWDTQYF
TRBJ1-1 | TRBV7-6 | NA | CASSRMTGNTEAFF
TRBJ2-7 | TRBV7-2 | NA | CASSSRVAREQYF
TRBJ2-2 | TRBV7-9 | NA | CASSSARGGGAGSGELFF
TRBJ2-2 | TRBV30 | NA | CAWSVLSGGASTGELFF
TRBJ2-7 | TRBV6-6 | NA | CASSSPASSYEQYF
TRBJ1-4 | TRBV5-6 | NA | CASSYLDQGGSTNEKLFF
TRBJ2-7 | TRBV2 | NA | CASRRTGSEQYF
TRBJ2-7 | TRBV6-6 | NA | CASSYSARGGYEQYF
TRBJ1-2 | TRBV29-1 | NA | CSVQATGVHGYTF
TRBJ2-5 | TRBV7-9 | once | CASSPRTGNPFQETQYF
TRBJ1-3 | TRBV7-2 | NA | CASSSGLRISGNTIYF
TRBJ1-6 | TRBV29-1 | NA | CSVGQGVDNSPLHF